This T cell receptor (beta chain) was observed in a study of blood T cell repertoires in COVID-19. For the study at large: The United States, Italy and Spain supplied acute and convalescent COVID-19 samples. T cells, B-cell-depleted T cells, or PBMCs supplied cDNA or gDNA.

Seattle participants joined during active infection and were tracked over time. This clone was observed a handful of times. Original handling: Estimated nucleated cell counts came from reference gene primer amplification. Method: immunoSEQ multiplex PCR; TCRdb's copy keeps in-frame clones and lacks some. The V and J calls and clone size were taken over from that table, and D and trimming were inferred from the DNA. The data contain around 430,000 clones, about 87% of them seen just once; the ten biggest clones take up roughly an eighth. V trimming: 4 bases; J trimming: 1 base; junction bases outside the gene matches: 16. Germline-derived CDR1 and CDR2 are LGHDT and YNNKEL (reference sequence). The CDR3 spans 19 residues.

Sequencing used peripheral blood. This sequence joins TRBV3-1 (or the pseudogene TRBV3-2) and TRBJ1-3; 7 nucleotides agree with TRBD1. This TCR derives from a woman between 50 and 59 years old with COVID-19, enrolled during active disease. In nucleotides, the CDR3 is TGTGCCAGCAGCCTACCAACCACAAGGACAGGAAATTCTGGAAACACCATATATTTT. The encoded protein is CASSLPTTRTGNSGNTIYF.